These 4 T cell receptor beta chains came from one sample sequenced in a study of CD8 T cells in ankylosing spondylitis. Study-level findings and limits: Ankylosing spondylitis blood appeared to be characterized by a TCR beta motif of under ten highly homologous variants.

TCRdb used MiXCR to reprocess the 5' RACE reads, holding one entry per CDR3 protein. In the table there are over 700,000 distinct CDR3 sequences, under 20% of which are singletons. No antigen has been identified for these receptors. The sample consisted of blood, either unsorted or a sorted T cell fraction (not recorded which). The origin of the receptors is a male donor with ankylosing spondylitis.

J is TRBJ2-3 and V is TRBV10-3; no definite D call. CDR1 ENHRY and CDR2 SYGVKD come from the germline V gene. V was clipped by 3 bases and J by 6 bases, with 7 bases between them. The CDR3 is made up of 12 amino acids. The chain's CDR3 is CAISEVRDTQYF. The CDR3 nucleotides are TGTGCCATCAGTGAAGTAAGGGATACGCAGTATTTT.

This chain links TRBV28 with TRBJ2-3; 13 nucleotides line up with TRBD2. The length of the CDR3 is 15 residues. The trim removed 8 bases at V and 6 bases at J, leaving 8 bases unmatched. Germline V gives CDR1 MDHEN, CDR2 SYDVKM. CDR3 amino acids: CASRRTSGRMDTQYF. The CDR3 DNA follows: TGTGCCAGCCGAAGGACTAGCGGGAGAATGGATACGCAGTATTTT. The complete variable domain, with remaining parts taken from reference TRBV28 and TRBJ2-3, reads DVKVTQSSRYLVKRTGEKVFLECVQDMDHENMFWYRQDPGLGLRLIYFSYDVKMKEKGDIPEGYSVSREKKERFSLILESASTNQTSMYLCASRRTSGRMDTQYFGPGTRLTVL.

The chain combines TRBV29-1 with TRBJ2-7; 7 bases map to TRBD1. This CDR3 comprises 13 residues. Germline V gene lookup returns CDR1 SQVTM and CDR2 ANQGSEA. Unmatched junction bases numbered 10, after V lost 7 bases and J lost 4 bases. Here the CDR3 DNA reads TGCAGCGCCTGGGGGCCAGGGGGTTACGAGCAGTACTTC. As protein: CSAWGPGGYEQYF.

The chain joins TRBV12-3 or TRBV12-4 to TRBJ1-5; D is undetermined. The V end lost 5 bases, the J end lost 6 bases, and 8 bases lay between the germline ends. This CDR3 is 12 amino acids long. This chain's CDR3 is CASSRSGQPQHF. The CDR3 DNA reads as TGTGCCAGCAGTCGATCGGGTCAGCCCCAGCATTTT.